This T cell receptor (beta chain) was documented in a study of blood T cell repertoires in COVID-19. In the study overall: The United States, Italy and Spain supplied acute and convalescent COVID-19 samples. From T cells, B-cell-depleted T cells, or PBMCs came the material, which was cDNA or gDNA.

Authors' analysis steps: Estimation of nucleated cell counts was performed using reference gene primer amplification. Libraries were prepared by immunoSEQ multiplex PCR; TCRdb keeps only in-frame clonotypes and omits some of them. That table supplies the V and J calls and clone size; D and trimming were determined from the DNA. The sample includes some 150,000 clones, around 87% of them seen just once. The sample consisted of peripheral blood. This sequence was found in a woman aged 50 to 60 with active or convalescent COVID-19.

The CDR3 protein is CASSGPSGGSLETQYF. The CDR3 region has the DNA TGTGCCAGTAGTGGTCCTAGCGGGGGATCCTTGGAGACCCAGTACTTC. The V call is TRBV19, the J call TRBJ2-5; 10 bases fit TRBD2. Germline values: CDR1 LNHDA, CDR2 SQIVND (reference sequence). The ends lost 5 bases at V and 5 bases at J; junction bases unmatched: 11. The CDR3 runs to 16 residues.